This T cell receptor (beta chain) was found in a study of T cell repertoires in cytomegalovirus infection. Study-level background: Recently identified HLA-C-restricted CMV epitopes and well-studied HLA-B-restricted CMV epitopes were used by the study. Carrying CMV and the relevant HLA type showed in public TCR beta signatures. Study conclusions and caveats: Across the ex vivo response, the dominant clonotypes were HLA-C-restricted CMV-specific TCR beta clonotypes.

This clonotype has just one count. As yet, its antigen is unknown. The V end was cut by 1 base, the J end by 3 bases, with 16 bases between. This CDR3 spans 17 amino acids. The germline CDR1 and CDR2 sequences are SGHAT and FQDESV (reference sequence). MiXCR was run by TCRdb on the reads, yielding one entry per CDR3 protein. The table lists 650,000 to 900,000 distinct CDR3 sequences, less than 35% of them singletons, with roughly 12% in the top ten. The rearrangement links TRBV11-1 to TRBJ1-5; a weak D match, TRBD1 (5 bases). This TCR was recovered from a human donor in good health (CMV status not recorded). Some clones in this sample may be carry-over from other donors' samples. This sample comprised cultured CD8+ T cells from PBMCs, obtained from culture after CMV antigen stimulation. The CDR3 protein is CASSLVRSGDHNQPQHF. The CDR3 DNA follows: TGTGCCAGCAGCTTAGTACGGTCCGGGGACCACAATCAGCCCCAGCATTTT.